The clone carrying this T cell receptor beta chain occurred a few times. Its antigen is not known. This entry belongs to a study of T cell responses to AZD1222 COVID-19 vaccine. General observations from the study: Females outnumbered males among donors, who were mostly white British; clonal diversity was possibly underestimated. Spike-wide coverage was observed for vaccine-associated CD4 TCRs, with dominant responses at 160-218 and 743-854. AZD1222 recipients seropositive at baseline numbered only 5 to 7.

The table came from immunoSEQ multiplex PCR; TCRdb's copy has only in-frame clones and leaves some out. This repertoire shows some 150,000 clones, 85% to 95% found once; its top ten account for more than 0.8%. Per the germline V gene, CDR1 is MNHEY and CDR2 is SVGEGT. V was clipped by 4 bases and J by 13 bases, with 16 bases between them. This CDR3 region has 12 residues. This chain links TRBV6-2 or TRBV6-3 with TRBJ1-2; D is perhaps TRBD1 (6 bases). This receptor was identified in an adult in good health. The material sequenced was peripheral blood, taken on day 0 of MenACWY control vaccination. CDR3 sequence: CASSFSSHRATF. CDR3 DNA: TGTGCCAGCAGTTTCTCCTCACACAGGGCCACCTTC.